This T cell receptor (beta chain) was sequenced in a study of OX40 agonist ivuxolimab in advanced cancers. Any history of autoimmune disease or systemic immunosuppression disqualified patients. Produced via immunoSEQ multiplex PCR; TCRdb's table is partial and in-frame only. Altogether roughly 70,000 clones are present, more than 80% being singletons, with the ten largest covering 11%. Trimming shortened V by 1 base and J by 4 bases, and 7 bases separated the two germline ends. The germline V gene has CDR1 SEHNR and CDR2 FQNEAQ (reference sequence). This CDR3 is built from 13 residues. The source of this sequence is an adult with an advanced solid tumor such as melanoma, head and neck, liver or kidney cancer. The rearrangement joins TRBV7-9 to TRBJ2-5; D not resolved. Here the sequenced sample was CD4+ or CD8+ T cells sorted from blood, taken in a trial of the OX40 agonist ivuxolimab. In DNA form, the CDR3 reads TGTGCCAGCAGCTTAGTCAATACAGAGACCCAGTACTTC. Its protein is CASSLVNTETQYF.